This T cell receptor (delta chain) was documented in a study of gamma-delta T cells after stem cell transplantation. This clone has only a few counts. A far larger clone is one nucleotide away, so this likely arose from a read error. At the DNA level, this CDR3 is encoded by other sequences in the same sample as well. CDR3 length: 14 residues. Deletions cut 0 bases from V and 0 bases from J, with 7 bases between. CDR1 GEAIGNYY and CDR2 EKD come from the germline V gene. TCRdb processed the RT-PCR reads again with the CATT caller. The sample lists roughly 3,200 delta-chain clones, approximately 1.8% occurring once.

Sequencing was done on a sample of gamma-delta T cells. The V and J genes are TRDV2 and TRDJ1; D gene ambiguous. This TCR came from a human donor. It is not recorded whose cells these are; they may come from a transplant donor. CDR3 loop: CACDTVGNTDKLIF. The CDR3 DNA sequence: TGTGCCTGTGACACCGTTGGCAACACCGATAAACTCATCTTT.